The 21 T cell receptor beta chains below were found in one sample sequenced in a study of blood T cell repertoires in COVID-19. Data came from immunoSEQ multiplex PCR; TCRdb stores just in-frame clones and leaves some out. Of about 370,000 clones in the sample, roughly 86% are singletons; the top ten hold about 9.4%. Sequencing was performed on peripheral blood. The receptors originated from a woman aged 25 to 45 with COVID-19, enrolled during active disease.

V is TRBV5-4 and J is TRBJ1-1; no firm D call. The CDR3 extends over 16 amino acids. In germline, CDR1 is SGHNT, CDR2 YYREEE (reference sequence). V lost 0 bases and J 0 bases, leaving 12 bases between the germline ends. DNA of the CDR3: TGTGCCAGCAGCTTGGACCGAACTAGAATGAACACTGAAGCTTTCTTT. Translating gives CASSLDRTRMNTEAFF.

This sequence joins TRBV5-1 and TRBJ2-6; 7 nucleotides line up with TRBD2. This CDR3 comprises 18 residues. The V and J ends lost 0 bases and 3 bases, in that order; junction bases with no gene match: 9. Germline V gives CDR1 SGHRS, CDR2 YFSETQ. The DNA of the CDR3 is TGCGCCAGCAGCTTGGTAGGCGGGAGTTTAAGTGGGGCCAACGTCCTGACTTTC. Translated: CASSLVGGSLSGANVLTF.

The gene calls are TRBV5-4 and TRBJ2-3; tentatively, D is TRBD1 (6 bases). With 3 bases removed from V and 4 bases from J, the gap between germline ends came to 12 bases. This CDR3 is built from 14 residues. From germline, CDR1 is SGHNT and CDR2 YYREEE (reference sequence). The CDR3 protein is CASSSVQGADTQYF. The CDR3, as DNA: TGTGCCAGCAGCTCCGTACAGGGCGCAGATACGCAGTATTTT. The variable domain in full, completed from reference TRBV5-4 and TRBJ2-3, reads ETGVTQSPTHLIKTRGQQVTLRCSSQSGHNTVSWYQQALGQGPQFIFQYYREEENGRGNFPPRFSGLQFPNYSSELNVNALELDDSALYLCASSSVQGADTQYFGPGTRLTVL.

V gene TRBV7-2 combines with J gene TRBJ2-2, with D possibly being TRBD2 (6 bases). The ends were cut back, 5 bases at V and 0 bases at J, with 10 bases in the middle. The CDR3 length is 15 residues. Per germline, CDR1 SGHTA and CDR2 FQGNSA. CDR3: CASSGAGPNTGELFF. The CDR3 DNA sequence: TGTGCCAGCAGCGGAGCGGGCCCGAACACCGGGGAGCTGTTTTTT.

The chain carries TRBV4-1 and TRBJ1-5, with a weak D call TRBD1 (6 bases). Germline CDR1 and CDR2: MGHRA and YSYEKL. Trimming shortened V by 3 bases and J by 3 bases, and 12 bases separated the two germline ends. The CDR3 consists of 15 residues. The CDR3 loop is CASSHQGQFNQPQHF. The CDR3 nucleotides are TGCGCCAGCAGCCATCAGGGACAATTCAATCAGCCCCAGCATTTT.

V gene TRBV7-2 combines with J gene TRBJ2-7, with TRBD2 as a possible D gene (5 bases). The CDR3 is made up of 14 amino acids. Germline values: CDR1 SGHTA, CDR2 FQGNSA. V was pared by 2 bases and J by 7 bases, with 15 bases between. The CDR3, as DNA: TGTGCCAGCAGCTTACCGGTCGGGGTGAGGGAGCAGTACTTC. Its protein product is CASSLPVGVREQYF.

The chain combines TRBV7-8 with TRBJ2-7; D unclear. CDR3 size: 13 residues. The germline V gene encodes CDR1 SGHVS and CDR2 FQNEAQ. The V end lost 1 base, the J end lost 7 bases, and 11 bases lay between the germline ends. Here the CDR3 reads CASSLDLGREQYF. As DNA, the CDR3 is TGTGCCAGCAGCTTAGATCTCGGTAGAGAGCAGTACTTC.

CDR3 nucleotide sequence: TGTGCCAGCAGTCCCCGACGAGGTTCACCCCTCCACTTT. This codes for CASSPRRGSPLHF. This chain connects TRBV28 to TRBJ1-6; D is undetermined. The V end lost 5 bases, the J end lost 9 bases, and 11 bases lay between the germline ends. There are 13 residues in the CDR3. Germline CDR1 reads MDHEN; CDR2 reads SYDVKM.

The chain couples TRBV6-5 to TRBJ1-3; TRBD1 might be the D (6 bases). Germline CDR1 reads MNHEY; CDR2 reads SVGAGI. The CDR3 runs to 16 residues. The V gene lost 0 bases and the J gene lost 4 bases, with 13 bases spanning the gap. CDR3 region: CASSYSRDTRGNTIYF. DNA of the CDR3: TGTGCCAGCAGTTACTCGAGGGACACCCGCGGAAACACCATATATTTT.

The chain employs TRBV5-1 and TRBJ2-2; D might be TRBD1 (8 bases). This CDR3 has 19 residues. CDR1 SGHRS and CDR2 YFSETQ come from the germline V gene. V lost 4 bases, J lost 0 bases, and 22 bases lay in between. The CDR3 DNA reads TGCGCCAGCAGCACCCGACAGGGGAGGGAGACTACGAACACCGGGGAGCTGTTTTTT. Residues: CASSTRQGRETTNTGELFF.

DNA of the CDR3: TGTGCCAGCAGTTACGCGGGGTACCAAGAGACCCAGTACTTC. Protein product: CASSYAGYQETQYF. This sequence joins TRBV6-2 or TRBV6-3 and TRBJ2-5; weak D call: TRBD2 (6 bases). Germline-derived CDR1 and CDR2 are MNHEY and SVGEGT. The CDR3 extends over 14 amino acids. V lost 2 bases and J 0 bases, leaving 7 bases between the germline ends.

The genes are TRBV9 and TRBJ2-3; 11 nucleotides agree with TRBD2. V gave up 2 bases and J gave up 2 bases; unmatched junction bases: 4. Looked up from germline, CDR1 is SGDLS and CDR2 is YYNGEE. This CDR3 region has 16 residues. CDR3 protein: CASSVGLAGNTDTQYF. DNA of the CDR3: TGTGCCAGCAGCGTCGGACTAGCGGGTAACACAGATACGCAGTATTTT.

This chain joins TRBV28 and TRBJ2-7; 7 nucleotides line up with TRBD2. This CDR3 region has 16 residues. J gave up 7 bases and V 5 bases, and 17 bases lay outside the gene matches. The V gene's germline CDR1 is MDHEN and CDR2 SYDVKM. CDR3 nucleotides: TGTGCCAGCAGTGCCCTATCGGTCAGCTGGGGGGGAGAGCAGTACTTC. It encodes CASSALSVSWGGEQYF.

This CDR3 reads CASSPRTGGLGYTF. The CDR3 region has the DNA TGTGCCAGCAGCCCGAGGACAGGGGGCCTTGGCTACACCTTC. The chain employs TRBV9 and TRBJ1-2, with 11 bases lining up with TRBD1. With V trimmed by 4 bases and J by 7 bases, 6 bases remained unmatched. The germline CDR1 and CDR2 sequences are SGDLS and YYNGEE. The CDR3 has 14 amino acids.

J is TRBJ1-1 and V is TRBV9, with 7 bases fitting TRBD1. V shed 0 bases, J shed 0 bases, and the junction held 5 bases outside the gene matches. There are 16 residues in the CDR3. In germline, CDR1 is SGDLS, CDR2 YYNGEE. The CDR3 DNA is TGTGCCAGCAGCGTAGACTCGGGACAGATGAACACTGAAGCTTTCTTT. This sequence encodes CASSVDSGQMNTEAFF.

V usage is TRBV14 and J usage is TRBJ1-6, with D uncertain. The CDR3 runs 16 residues. Germline V gene lookup returns CDR1 SGHDN and CDR2 FVKESK. V shed 0 bases and J shed 6 bases, with 12 bases lying between them. The CDR3 loop is CASSQDFGRSNSPLHF. In DNA form, the CDR3 reads TGTGCCAGCAGCCAAGATTTTGGCAGATCTAATTCACCCCTCCACTTT.

V gene TRBV7-6 combines with J gene TRBJ2-2; D possibly corresponds to TRBD2 (5 bases). The CDR3 extends over 16 amino acids. V shed 1 base and J shed 0 bases, with 9 bases lying between them. Germline V lookup: CDR1 SGHVS, CDR2 FNYEAQ. The CDR3 reads CASSLGLASNTGELFF. DNA for the CDR3: TGTGCCAGCAGCTTAGGTCTAGCTTCGAACACCGGGGAGCTGTTTTTT.

The CDR3 region is CASSDPGTGGNYGYTF. The CDR3 DNA reads as TGTGCCAGCAGTGACCCTGGGACAGGGGGGAACTATGGCTACACCTTC. V and J are TRBV6-1 and TRBJ1-2, with TRBD1 identical over 11 bases. V was clipped by 3 bases and J by 2 bases; unmatched bases: 5. This CDR3 region has 16 residues. CDR1 and CDR2 (germline): MNHNS, SASEGT.

The sample holds one count of this clone. The rearrangement joins TRBV10-3 to TRBJ2-7; the match to TRBD2 covers 14 bases. The V and J ends lost 6 bases and 5 bases, in that order; junction bases with no gene match: 12. CDR3 length: 17 residues. CDR1 is ENHRY and CDR2 is SYGVKD in the germline V gene. DNA for the CDR3: TGTGCCATCAGCGACCATTCCGGGACTAGCGGGAGTAACGAGCAGTACTTC. Translated, it gives CAISDHSGTSGSNEQYF.

This chain links TRBV7-2 with TRBJ2-3, with TRBD2 identical over 10 bases. Germline CDR1 is SGHTA and CDR2 is FQGNSA. The trim removed 3 bases at V and 5 bases at J, leaving 5 bases unmatched. CDR3 length: 15 amino acids. CDR3 amino acids: CASSLLAGVGDTQYF. CDR3 nucleotides: TGTGCCAGCAGCTTGCTAGCGGGAGTGGGAGATACGCAGTATTTT.

V usage is TRBV27 and J usage is TRBJ2-7; 7 bases match TRBD1. Germline CDR1 and CDR2: MNHEY and SMNVEV (reference sequence). CDR3 length: 14 amino acids. Trimming at V came to 2 bases and at J to 3 bases, leaving 4 bases not matched to a gene. CDR3 in amino acids: CASSLAGTVYEQYF. CDR3 bases: TGTGCCAGCAGTTTAGCCGGGACAGTCTACGAGCAGTACTTC.